This passage covers 5 T cell receptor beta chains from one sample sequenced in a study of T cell changes during pregnancy in multiple sclerosis. Only in-frame clones appear in the TCRdb table, and some are missing; sequencing was by immunoSEQ multiplex PCR. Of roughly 41,000 clones detected, around 94% appear once; the ten largest clones hold 1.5% to 2%. The sequencing used peripheral blood, collected in the third trimester of pregnancy. The receptors were sampled from a female donor with multiple sclerosis, enrolled in a pregnancy study.

This chain joins TRBV5-1 and TRBJ1-1, with TRBD1 matching over 10 bases. There are 16 residues in the CDR3. V lost 1 base, J lost 1 base, and 4 bases stayed unmatched. Germline V gene lookup returns CDR1 SGHRS and CDR2 YFSETQ. Here the CDR3 reads CASSLRGQGKNTEAFF. The CDR3 DNA follows: TGCGCCAGCAGCTTGAGGGGACAGGGGAAGAACACTGAAGCTTTCTTT.

The V gene is TRBV18, the J gene TRBJ1-3, with 7 bases identical to TRBD1. Germline V gene lookup returns CDR1 KGHSH and CDR2 LQKENI. Trimming cost V 1 base and J 3 bases; bases outside gene matches: 3. The CDR3 covers 15 residues. Here the CDR3 DNA reads TGTGCCAGCTCACCACAGACAGGGAGTGGAAACACCATATATTTT. It specifies CASSPQTGSGNTIYF.

The genes are TRBV27 and TRBJ2-3, with TRBD1 matching over 9 bases. The CDR3 contains 16 residues. V was clipped by 6 bases and J by 4 bases; unmatched bases: 11. The germline V gene has CDR1 MNHEY and CDR2 SMNVEV (reference sequence). Here the CDR3 DNA reads TGTGCCAGCAGAGCCAACAGGGGGCTACAGTCAGATACGCAGTATTTT. Its protein is CASRANRGLQSDTQYF.

The V call is TRBV6-4, the J call TRBJ2-2; 12 bases fit TRBD2. This CDR3 has 15 residues. CDR1 is MRHNA, CDR2 SNTAGT, per germline. J gave up 7 bases and V 0 bases, and 0 bases lay outside the gene matches. Written as DNA, the CDR3 is TGTGCCAGCAGTGACTCGACTAGCGGGAGCGGGGAGCTGTTTTTT. It is translated as CASSDSTSGSGELFF.

The V call is TRBV11-3, the J call TRBJ1-1, with TRBD1 matching over 8 bases. The ends lost 5 bases at V and 3 bases at J; junction bases unmatched: 2. The CDR3 consists of 13 residues. In germline, CDR1 is SGHNT, CDR2 YENEEA. The CDR3 sequence: CASSIQGDTEAFF. CDR3 nucleotides: TGTGCCAGCAGCATACAGGGGGACACTGAAGCTTTCTTT.